The TCR beta chain under discussion was sequenced for a study of tumor and adjacent non-tumor tissue in lung cancer. A word on this clonotype: At one of its ends the junction is not consistent with the germline gene, which may arise from a read error.

TCRbeta libraries were built with three rounds of nested PCR, modified from ARM-PCR. TCRdb itself ran the multiplex PCR reads through MiXCR, one entry per CDR3 protein. The sample lists roughly 81,000 distinct CDR3 sequences; approximately 71% were seen once. This sample's RNA came from whole unsorted tissue. The CDR3 covers 15 residues. The V gene's germline CDR1 is LNHNV and CDR2 YYDKDF (reference sequence). Sequenced input: lung tumor tissue. The chain joins TRBV15 to TRBJ1-4, with 10 positions matching TRBD1. This clonotype was obtained from a woman aged 70-85 years with non-small cell lung cancer. CDR3 residues: CATRRETGGGEKLFF. CDR3 nucleotide sequence: TGTGCCACCAGGAGAGAGACAGGGGGCGGCGAAAAACTGTTTTTT.